A single sample is the source of the 27 T cell receptor beta chains below, sequenced in a study of T cells in Graves' hyperthyroidism and ophthalmopathy (dated by TCRdb to the late 2010s). Library method: multiplex PCR. Reads for this sample came from an Illumina HiSeq 2000. The TCR beta CDR3 regions were amplified from the RNA transcripts. A first-round RT-PCR of the TCR CDR3 used the HTBI primer set with the Qiagen OneStep RT-PCR kit. TCRdb reprocessing: public reads trimmed at Q25 with fastp, clones called with MiXCR, in-frame beta chains kept. Identical CDR3 proteins give one entry, which carries the most common genes and DNA. In this sample the table shows hundreds of thousands of distinct CDR3 sequences, 14% of which occur a single time. Clones ranked in the top ten supply about a tenth of the sample. Sequenced input: blood. Receptors originate from a woman aged 18 to 35 with Graves' hyperthyroidism.

Many counts were recorded for this clonotype. V usage is TRBV6-1 and J usage is TRBJ2-3; D is ambiguous. This CDR3 has 14 residues. In germline, CDR1 is MNHNS, CDR2 SASEGT. V was cut by 5 bases and J by 6 bases, with 15 bases left in between. The CDR3 sequence: CASSPDESLDTQYF. The CDR3 nucleotides read TGTGCCAGCAGTCCCGACGAGTCACTGGATACGCAGTATTTT.

This clonotype was observed many times. The rearrangement links TRBV7-2 to TRBJ2-1; 10 bases map to TRBD1. J gave up 5 bases and V 5 bases, and 9 bases lay outside the gene matches. Per germline, CDR1 SGHTA and CDR2 FQGNSA. The length of the CDR3 is 16 residues. DNA of the CDR3: TGTGCCAGCAGCCACCGAGAGGGGACAGGGGACAATGAGCAGTTCTTC. This sequence encodes CASSHREGTGDNEQFF.

This clonotype was detected a few times. The V call is TRBV28, the J call TRBJ2-7; a possible D gene is TRBD1 (6 bases). Trimming removed 5 bases from V and 3 bases from J, with 17 bases in between. The CDR3 length is 15 residues. Germline values: CDR1 MDHEN, CDR2 SYDVKM. The CDR3 spells CASSPLVGADYEQYF. The CDR3 bases are TGTGCCAGCAGTCCTCTGGTGGGGGCGGACTACGAGCAGTACTTC. The full variable domain, completed using reference TRBV28 and TRBJ2-7, is DVKVTQSSRYLVKRTGEKVFLECVQDMDHENMFWYRQDPGLGLRLIYFSYDVKMKEKGDIPEGYSVSREKKERFSLILESASTNQTSMYLCASSPLVGADYEQYFGPGTRLTVT.

Ten or more counts support this clonotype. This chain connects TRBV18 to TRBJ2-7; unclear D gene. V lost 0 bases, J lost 4 bases, and 10 bases lay in between. The germline V gene has CDR1 KGHSH and CDR2 LQKENI. CDR3 size: 14 residues. The CDR3 nucleotides are TGTGCCAGCTCACCACCAGGAGATGGTTACGAGCAGTACTTC. Amino acid sequence: CASSPPGDGYEQYF.

This clonotype has a handful of counts. V and J are TRBV28 and TRBJ1-3; D possibly corresponds to TRBD1 (6 bases). The CDR3 covers 17 residues. In germline, CDR1 is MDHEN, CDR2 SYDVKM. Trimming cost V 1 base and J 0 bases, with 13 bases left between them. CDR3 residues: CASSLSGGLLSGNTIYF. The CDR3 DNA sequence: TGTGCCAGCAGTTTATCTGGGGGGCTCCTCTCTGGAAACACCATATATTTT.

In its sample, this clonotype was seen many times. The gene calls are TRBV11-2 and TRBJ1-3; D remains ambiguous. This CDR3 contains 13 residues. Trimming left V 5 bases short and J 4 bases short, with 9 bases between. CDR1 SGHAT and CDR2 FQNNGV come from the germline V gene. The CDR3, as DNA: TGTGCCAGCAGCCCTTTGCAGGGAAACACCATATATTTT. Protein product: CASSPLQGNTIYF.

This clonotype was recorded at least ten times. The chain is built from TRBV12-3 or TRBV12-4 and TRBJ1-2; TRBD1 matches 7 bases. The CDR3 consists of 15 residues. V lost 1 base to trimming and J lost 0 bases; unmatched junction nucleotides: 2. CDR3 residues: CASSLGQGANYGYTF. CDR3 DNA sequence: TGTGCCAGCAGTTTAGGGCAGGGGGCTAACTATGGCTACACCTTC.

This clonotype was counted ten times or more. The V gene is TRBV18, the J gene TRBJ1-5; 8 nucleotides align to TRBD1. The CDR3 is 14 amino acids. The V segment lost 4 bases and the J segment 3 bases; nucleotides outside the gene matches: 2. CDR1 is KGHSH, CDR2 LQKENI, per germline. CDR3 nucleotides: TGTGCCAGCTCACTGGACAGGGACAATCAGCCCCAGCATTTT. It yields the protein CASSLDRDNQPQHF. Full variable domain (outside the CDR3, taken from reference TRBV18 and TRBJ1-5): NAGVMQNPRHLVRRRGQEARLRCSPMKGHSHVYWYRQLPEEGLKFMVYLQKENIIDESGMPKERFSAEFPKEGPSILRIQQVVRGDSAAYFCASSLDRDNQPQHFGDGTRLSIL.

This clonotype came up many times. The chain combines TRBV3-1 with TRBJ2-7; TRBD1 aligns across 9 bases. Trimming took 4 bases from V and 3 from J; bases not matched to a gene: 7. CDR3 size: 15 residues. Looked up from germline, CDR1 is LGHDT and CDR2 is YNNKEL (reference sequence). CDR3 DNA: TGTGCCAGCAGCCCCTGGACAGGGGTCGGCTACGAGCAGTACTTC. This sequence encodes CASSPWTGVGYEQYF.

This clonotype was counted many times. The chain carries TRBV28 and TRBJ1-5, with 7 bases aligning to TRBD1. The CDR3 is 14 residues long. Germline CDR1 MDHEN, CDR2 SYDVKM. J gave up 2 bases and V 8 bases, and 6 bases lay outside the gene matches. The CDR3 spells CASQGGVGNQPQHF. The DNA of the CDR3 is TGTGCCAGCCAGGGGGGGGTCGGCAATCAGCCCCAGCATTTT.

The chain is built from TRBV20-1 and TRBJ2-2; 12 positions match TRBD2. Germline V CDR1 and CDR2: DFQATT, SNEGSKA (reference sequence). There are 19 residues in the CDR3. V lost 2 bases, J lost 2 bases, and 12 bases stayed unmatched. In DNA, the CDR3 is TGCAGTGCTAGACCTTACCTAACGACTAGCGGGGGCAACACCGGGGAGCTGTTTTTT. It encodes CSARPYLTTSGGNTGELFF.

This clonotype has at least ten counts. The rearrangement links TRBV13 to TRBJ2-1, with TRBD2 identical over 9 bases. Trimming took 2 bases from V and 2 from J; bases not matched to a gene: 7. Germline loops: CDR1 PRHDT, CDR2 FYEKMQ (reference sequence). CDR3 length: 17 amino acids. The CDR3 loop reads CASSLRGRAIAYNEQFF. The CDR3 DNA sequence: TGTGCCAGCAGCTTACGCGGGAGGGCCATAGCCTACAATGAGCAGTTCTTC.

This clonotype was recorded many times. The genes are TRBV18 and TRBJ2-7; D perhaps matches TRBD2 (5 bases). Trimming cost V 5 bases and J 2 bases, with 13 bases left between them. CDR1 KGHSH and CDR2 LQKENI come from the germline V gene. This CDR3 is 14 amino acids long. CDR3: CASSEAAEAYEQYF. In nucleotides, the CDR3 is TGTGCCAGCTCAGAGGCGGCGGAGGCCTACGAGCAGTACTTC.

This clonotype was counted at least ten times. The genes are TRBV4-1 and TRBJ2-3, with TRBD2 matching 10 bases. V lost 3 bases and J lost 5; bases outside the gene matches: 8. This CDR3 region has 16 residues. The germline gives CDR1 MGHRA, CDR2 YSYEKL. The CDR3 bases are TGCGCCAGCAGCCATCCTAGCGGGAGTCGAGAAGATACGCAGTATTTT. Translating gives CASSHPSGSREDTQYF.

This clonotype was recorded a few times. The V call is TRBV5-8, the J call TRBJ1-6, with 8 positions matching TRBD1. The germline gives CDR1 SGHTS, CDR2 YDEGEE. The length of the CDR3 is 15 residues. With 1 base clipped from V and 7 bases from J, the junction kept 4 bases outside the gene matches. The DNA for the CDR3 is TGTGCCAGCAGCTTGTACGGGACAGGAAATTCACCCCTCCACTTT. It is translated as CASSLYGTGNSPLHF.

This clonotype was detected only a few times. V usage is TRBV9 and J usage is TRBJ1-3; the match to TRBD1 covers 8 bases. The CDR3 is 14 residues long. Germline CDR1 reads SGDLS; CDR2 reads YYNGEE. V lost 3 bases to trimming and J lost 4 bases; unmatched junction nucleotides: 3. The CDR3 coding sequence is TGTGCCAGCAGCGCAGGGGGCCTCGGAAACACCATATATTTT. This sequence encodes CASSAGGLGNTIYF. The whole variable domain, remainder taken from reference TRBV9 and TRBJ1-3, is DSGVTQTPKHLITATGQRVTLRCSPRSGDLSVYWYQQSLDQGLQFLIQYYNGEERAKGNILERFSAQQFPDLHSELNLSSLELGDSALYFCASSAGGLGNTIYFGEGSWLTVV.

The chain has TRBV28 and TRBJ2-5, with TRBD1 matching 7 bases. CDR1 and CDR2 (germline): MDHEN, SYDVKM. CDR3 length: 15 amino acids. The junction had 7 bases not matched to a gene; V was cut back by 4 bases and J by 2 bases. CDR3 protein: CASSSVGQVQETQYF. The DNA for the CDR3 is TGTGCCAGCAGTTCCGTTGGACAGGTTCAAGAGACCCAGTACTTC.

In this sample, this clonotype turned up many times. This rearrangement joins TRBV20-1 to TRBJ1-2, with a weak D call TRBD1 (5 bases). The CDR3 runs 14 residues. Germline CDR1 DFQATT, CDR2 SNEGSKA (reference sequence). V lost 1 base to trimming and J lost 4 bases, with 13 bases between them. CDR3 protein: CSARVPGAGYGYTF. The CDR3 DNA reads as TGCAGTGCTAGAGTACCCGGGGCTGGCTATGGCTACACCTTC.

Ten or more counts support this clonotype. The J gene is TRBJ1-5, the V gene TRBV19, with TRBD1 matching 9 bases. In germline, CDR1 is LNHDA, CDR2 SQIVND (reference sequence). The CDR3 covers 15 residues. V dropped 6 bases and J dropped 5; count of bases not matched to a gene: 8. CDR3 DNA: TGTGCCAGTAGGGTCCGGGACAGGGAGGATCAGCCCCAGCATTTT. This codes for CASRVRDREDQPQHF.

In regard to this clonotype: Possible read error: a much larger clone is one base away. J is TRBJ2-1 and V is TRBV30, with 10 bases that match TRBD2. The CDR3 is 13 amino acids. CDR1 is GTSNPN and CDR2 is SVGIG in the germline V gene (reference sequence). The CDR3 bases are TGTGCCCGAAGCGGGAGGGCCTACAATGAGCAGCTCTTC. Translating gives CARSGRAYNEQLF. The full variable domain, rest sourced from reference TRBV30 and TRBJ2-1, is SQTIHQWPATLVQPVGSPLSLECTVEGTSNPNLYWYRQAAGRGLQLLFYSVGIGQISSEVPQNLSASRPQDRQFILSSKKLLLSDSGFYLCARSGRAYNEQLFGPGTRLTVL.

This clonotype came up many times. The rearrangement joins TRBV20-1 to TRBJ2-1; tentatively, D is TRBD1 or TRBD2 (5 bases each). Germline lookup yields CDR1 DFQATT and CDR2 SNEGSKA (reference sequence). The V and J ends lost 6 bases and 4 bases respectively, with 13 bases between them. The CDR3 has 13 residues. DNA of the CDR3: TGCAGTGCCGGACGGGACGTTTACAATGAGCAGTTCTTC. It specifies CSAGRDVYNEQFF.

The rearrangement joins TRBV7-3 to TRBJ2-7, with 10 bases aligning to TRBD1. Per the germline V gene, CDR1 is SGHTA and CDR2 is FQGTGA. This CDR3 region has 16 residues. With 5 bases clipped from V and 2 bases from J, the junction kept 9 bases outside the gene matches. This chain's CDR3 is CASSTGTGVPPYEQYF. Here the CDR3 DNA reads TGTGCCAGCAGCACCGGGACAGGGGTGCCTCCCTACGAGCAGTACTTC.

The rearrangement uses TRBV29-1 and TRBJ1-1, with D perhaps matching TRBD1 (6 bases). The CDR3 is made up of 14 amino acids. V was trimmed by 4 bases and J by 0 bases, leaving 12 bases between them. Germline CDR1 and CDR2: SQVTM and ANQGSEA. The CDR3 is CSVAGQRMNTEAFF. CDR3 DNA sequence: TGCAGCGTTGCAGGACAGAGAATGAACACTGAAGCTTTCTTT.

The gene calls are TRBV2 and TRBJ2-6; no clear D gene. The CDR3 spans 15 residues. V lost 2 bases and J lost 2, with 7 bases in between. The germline V gene encodes CDR1 SNHLY and CDR2 FYNNEI. The CDR3 sequence is CASSEITAGANVLTF. Written as DNA, the CDR3 is TGTGCCAGCAGTGAAATAACAGCTGGGGCCAACGTCCTGACTTTC. The variable domain in full, completed from reference TRBV2 and TRBJ2-6, reads EPEVTQTPSHQVTQMGQEVILRCVPISNHLYFYWYRQILGQKVEFLVSFYNNEISEKSEIFDDQFSVERPDGSNFTLKIRSTKLEDSAMYFCASSEITAGANVLTFGAGSRLTVL.

This clonotype showed up just once. The chain joins TRBV9 to TRBJ2-2; 10 bases align to TRBD2. After removal of 3 bases from V and 5 bases from J, the junction contained 10 bases not matched to a gene. The CDR3 is made up of 17 amino acids. The germline CDR1 and CDR2 sequences are SGDLS and YYNGEE. This CDR3 reads CASSEPAGGPGTGELFF. The CDR3 nucleotides are TGTGCCAGCAGCGAACCAGCGGGAGGGCCGGGGACCGGGGAGCTGTTTTTT.

This CDR3 is CSGAGPKETQYF. Written as DNA, the CDR3 is TGCAGTGGAGCGGGCCCTAAAGAGACCCAGTACTTC. This chain links TRBV20-1 with TRBJ2-5, with TRBD2 as a possible D gene (6 bases). The CDR3 length is 12 residues. Germline assignment: CDR1 DFQATT and CDR2 SNEGSKA (reference sequence). Deletions cut 7 bases from V and 3 bases from J, with 12 bases between.

This clonotype was counted at least ten times. The chain joins TRBV28 to TRBJ2-4, with 7 bases lining up with TRBD1. Germline V gene sequence: CDR1 MDHEN, CDR2 SYDVKM. With 5 bases clipped from V and 5 bases from J, the junction kept 9 bases outside the gene matches. The CDR3 covers 15 residues. The CDR3 coding sequence is TGTGCCAGCAGTCAACAGGGGCTTGGGCAAAACATTCAGTACTTC. Residues: CASSQQGLGQNIQYF.